The 5 T cell receptor beta chains given below trace back to one sample, sequenced in a study of tumor-infiltrating lymphocytes in primary liver carcinoma. Bulk tissue was left unsorted, and RNA and DNA were co-extracted from 20-30 mg of it. With 500 ng total RNA as template and a constant-region primer, TCR beta cDNA was made. A slightly modified ARM-PCR protocol with three nested multiplex PCR rounds produced these TCR beta libraries. The first two PCR rounds used TRBV1-TRBV30 forward primers with a C-beta reverse primer, 9 to 10 cycles each. One entry per CDR3 protein results from TCRdb running MiXCR on the multiplex PCR reads. The table shows roughly 80,000 distinct CDR3 sequences, with more than 65% occurring only once. Sequencing was carried out using liver tumor tissue from sampling region 1. Subset here: tumor region T1, superior pole. The receptors derive from a man in his forties or fifties with primary liver carcinoma and hepatitis B virus infection.

For this clonotype: Its ends do not fully match the called genes, so a read error is possible. This CDR3 reads CNAGDTPTNEKLSF. CDR3 sequence (DNA): TGCAACGCCGGGGACACCCCAACTAATGAAAAACTGTCTTTT. This rearrangement joins TRBV29-1 to TRBJ1-4; D perhaps matches TRBD1 (6 bases). CDR3 length: 14 amino acids. Per germline, CDR1 SQVTM and CDR2 ANQGSEA.

This clonotype was seen ten or more times. This rearrangement joins TRBV28 to TRBJ1-2; TRBD1 is a possible D gene (5 bases). Deletions cut 2 bases from V and 8 bases from J, with 9 bases between. CDR3 size: 12 residues. The V gene's germline CDR1 is MDHEN and CDR2 SYDVKM. CDR3 protein: CASSLRGKGYTF. In DNA, the CDR3 is TGTGCCAGCAGTTTAAGGGGCAAAGGCTACACCTTC.

This clonotype showed up just a few times. A much larger clone differs by one base, so this may be a read error. The chain is built from TRBV5-4 and TRBJ2-2, with 7 bases aligning to TRBD2. This CDR3 comprises 16 residues. Germline CDR1 reads SGHNT; CDR2 reads YYREEE (reference sequence). CDR3: CASSSGLGGRIGELSF. For the CDR3, the DNA is TGTGCCAGCAGCTCTGGACTAGGTGGGAGGATCGGGGAGCTGTCTTTT.

About this clonotype itself: A junction boundary mismatches the germline segment, possibly from a read error. The chain employs TRBV6-1 and TRBJ2-1, with 8 nucleotides matching TRBD2. From germline, CDR1 is MNHNS and CDR2 SASEGT. The CDR3 is made up of 15 amino acids. This chain's CDR3 is CARREKAGGTNEQFF. The DNA of the CDR3 is TGTGCCAGGAGAGAGAAGGCGGGAGGTACGAATGAGCAGTTTTTC.

The V and J genes are TRBV11-2 and TRBJ2-6; TRBD2 matches at 7 bases. J gave up 0 bases and V 6 bases, and 11 bases lay outside the gene matches. The CDR3 covers 18 residues. Germline V gene data show CDR1 as SGHAT and CDR2 as FQNNGV. CDR3 loop: CASSRYPAGSSGANVLTF. Written as DNA, the CDR3 is TGTGCCAGCAGTCGCTATCCAGCGGGAAGCTCTGGGGCCAACGTCCTGACTTTC.